A selection of T cell receptor beta chains follows, all from one sample in a study of lymphopenia after photon versus proton radiotherapy. Libraries were prepared by immunoSEQ multiplex PCR; TCRdb keeps only in-frame clonotypes and omits some of them. Of 53,000 or so clones detected, around four fifths appear once; the ten largest clones hold 29%. The source material was peripheral blood, sampled from a patient treated with photon-based radiotherapy. All receptors come from a middle-aged man with gastric cancer. The CDR3 runs from the conserved cysteine through the conserved F or W. Fields, in order: V gene, clone size, D gene, J gene, CDR3 DNA, CDR3 protein. The D gene is left open where the match is weak. Not every row has a clone size; where given, it reads once, few, many or a size class.

TRBV6-1	.	.	TRBJ1-2	TGTGCCAGCAGTGGTTACAGGGTGGGGGGCTATGGCTACACCTTC	CASSGYRVGGYGYTF
TRBV11-1	.	.	TRBJ1-1	TGTGCCAGCAGCCAAGCGCGACAGGTGAACACTGAAGCTTTCTTT	CASSQARQVNTEAFF
TRBV5-5	.	.	TRBJ1-3	TGTGCCAGCAGCTTGGTGCGACAGTCCTCTGGAAACACCATATATTTT	CASSLVRQSSGNTIYF
TRBV6-5	.	.	TRBJ2-6	TGTGCCAGCAGCCCCCCCAGAGGCGCGCCCAACGTCCTGACTTTC	CASSPPRGAPNVLTF
TRBV20-1	.	.	TRBJ2-7	TGCAGTGCGCTAGCCGGGGAGCAGTACTTC	CSALAGEQYF
TRBV19	.	TRBD1	TRBJ1-3	TGTGCCAGTAGTATCGCGGACAGGGGCTCTGGAAACACCATATATTTT	CASSIADRGSGNTIYF
TRBV7-2	.	.	TRBJ2-1	TGTGCCAGCAGCCCCGGGGACTGGGGATACAATGAGCAGTTCTTC	CASSPGDWGYNEQFF
TRBV19	.	TRBD1	TRBJ1-1	TGTGCCAGTAGTCCCTATCGTCCGGGACAGGGGACAAGAAACACTGAAGCTTTCTTT	CASSPYRPGQGTRNTEAFF
TRBV6-1	.	.	TRBJ2-5	TGTGCCAGCAGTGAGCAGGGATATGAGACCCAGTACTTC	CASSEQGYETQYF
TRBV28	.	.	TRBJ2-6	TGTGCCAGCAGTTTAGGCTCTGGGGCCAACGTCCTGACTTTC	CASSLGSGANVLTF
TRBV18	.	TRBD1	TRBJ1-1	TGTGCCAGCTCAGAATTAGGGGGCGTTAGGACTGAAGCTTTCTTT	CASSELGGVRTEAFF
TRBV10-3	once	TRBD1	TRBJ2-3	TGTGCCATCAGCGACAGGGGCGGCACAGATACGCAGTATTTT	CAISDRGGTDTQYF
TRBV5-1	.	.	TRBJ2-3	TGCGCCAGCAGCTTGGTGCCAGCCTCCACAGATACGCAGTATTTT	CASSLVPASTDTQYF
TRBV7-8	.	TRBD1	TRBJ1-5	TGTGCCAGCAGCGTACAGGGGGGAGATAGCAATCAGCCCCAGCATTTT	CASSVQGGDSNQPQHF
TRBV19	.	.	TRBJ1-5	TGTGCCAGTAGTGGTGTATATAGCAATCAGCCCCAGCATTTT	CASSGVYSNQPQHF
TRBV4-3	once	TRBD2	TRBJ2-2	TGCGCCAGCAGCCACTCTAGCGGGAGTAACACCGGGGAGCTGTTTTTT	CASSHSSGSNTGELFF
TRBV6-1	.	.	TRBJ1-2	TGTGCCAGCAGTTCCCGGGGGTTAAACTATGGCTACACCTTC	CASSSRGLNYGYTF
TRBV14	.	TRBD1	TRBJ2-5	TGTGCCAGCAGCCGAAGGACAGGGCCGATACAAGAGACCCAGTACTTC	CASSRRTGPIQETQYF
TRBV5-1	once	TRBD1	TRBJ2-5	TGCGCCAGCAGCTTTGACAGGGAAGAGACCCAGTACTTC	CASSFDREETQYF
TRBV19	.	.	TRBJ2-2	TGTGCCGCTGAGGAGACATGGCGGGGCACCGGGGAGCTGTTTTTT	CAAEETWRGTGELFF
TRBV28	.	.	TRBJ2-7	TGTGCCAGCAGTGCCTCATACGAGCAGTACTTC	CASSASYEQYF
TRBV25-1	.	TRBD1	TRBJ1-4	TGTGCCAGCAGTGAACCCGGGACAGCCATGAGTAAACTGTTTTTT	CASSEPGTAMSKLFF
TRBV6-6	.	.	TRBJ1-1	TGTGCCAGCACCCTTACGGAGGGGCGTAGCACTGAAGCTTTCTTT	CASTLTEGRSTEAFF
TRBV7-2	.	.	TRBJ2-1	TGTGCCAGCAGCTCCCAGGGGTACAATGAGCAGTTCTTC	CASSSQGYNEQFF
TRBV9	.	.	TRBJ2-7	TGTGCCAGCAGCGTAGGACCAGGCGGAACTGTCTACGAGCAGTACTTC	CASSVGPGGTVYEQYF
TRBV19	.	.	TRBJ1-5	TGTGCCAGTAGCTCGAAGGGGGCCCAGCATTTT	CASSSKGAQHF
TRBV7-2	.	TRBD2	TRBJ2-1	TGTGCCAGCAGCTTAGCGAAGGGGACTAGCGGGAGAAGGGACAATGAGCAGTTCTTC	CASSLAKGTSGRRDNEQFF
TRBV2	.	TRBD2	TRBJ2-1	TGTGCCAGCAGAAGCGGGGGCTCCTACAATGAGCAGTTCTTC	CASRSGGSYNEQFF
TRBV19	.	.	TRBJ2-2	TGTGCCAGTAGCCAGGGGGGGACCGGGGAGCTGTTTTTT	CASSQGGTGELFF
TRBV7-9	.	.	TRBJ1-1	TGTGCCAGCAGCCCGAGGCAGGGATTATTGAACACTGAAGCTTTCTTT	CASSPRQGLLNTEAFF
TRBV6-6	.	TRBD1	TRBJ2-7	TGTGCCAGCAGAGGACAGGGGCTCTACGAGCAGTACTTC	CASRGQGLYEQYF
TRBV5-1	.	TRBD1	TRBJ2-3	TGCGCCAGCAGCTGGGGGACAGTCAAAACAGATACGCAGTATTTT	CASSWGTVKTDTQYF
TRBV4-1	.	TRBD2	TRBJ2-3	TGCGCCAGCAGCCAAATGGGACTAGCGCGAGGAGATACGCAGTATTTT	CASSQMGLARGDTQYF
TRBV9	.	TRBD2	TRBJ2-7	TGTGCCAGCAGCGTAAGAGGCCTAGCGGAGAGGGGCGAGCAGTACTTC	CASSVRGLAERGEQYF
TRBV12-5	.	TRBD2	TRBJ2-3	TGTGCTAGTGGTTCCGCCCGGGGGGGGCCCACAGATACGCAGTATTTT	CASGSARGGPTDTQYF
TRBV7-9	.	.	TRBJ2-7	TGTGCCAGCAGCTTCTCAGGGGACGAGCAGTACTTC	CASSFSGDEQYF
TRBV27	.	.	TRBJ2-7	TGTGCCAGCAGTTACCACAGGGTAGGGGCTTACGAGCAGTACTTC	CASSYHRVGAYEQYF
TRBV18	once	.	TRBJ2-1	TGTGCCAGCTCACCAGCCGTTAGGGTTAGCTCCTACAATGAGCAGTTCTTC	CASSPAVRVSSYNEQFF
TRBV15	.	.	TRBJ2-6	TGTGCCACCAGCAGAGATACCTTGGGACTTAGGTCTGGGGCCAACGTCCTGACTTTC	CATSRDTLGLRSGANVLTF
TRBV4-3	.	.	TRBJ1-1	TGCGCCAGCAGCCAAGATACGGGGCGGAACACTGAAGCTTTCTTT	CASSQDTGRNTEAFF
TRBV10-3	.	.	TRBJ1-3	TGTGCCATCAGTGAGACGACTCGGCCTGGAAACACCATATATTTT	CAISETTRPGNTIYF
TRBV5-1	.	TRBD2	TRBJ2-2	TGCGCCAGCAGCCAACTAGCGGGAGATACCGGGGAGCTGTTTTTT	CASSQLAGDTGELFF
TRBV11-2	.	TRBD2	TRBJ2-2	TGTGCCAGCAGCTTAATAGCGGGAGCGAACACCGGGGAGCTGTTTTTT	CASSLIAGANTGELFF